These T cell receptor beta chains were read from a single sample in a study of Ad26.COV2.S vaccination and SARS-CoV-2 variants. Assay: immunoSEQ multiplex PCR; the TCRdb copy retains only in-frame clones and omits some. The sample yields roughly 100,000 clones, about three quarters seen once. The sample consisted of peripheral blood, taken after recovery from COVID-19. The receptors originated from a human donor who had recovered from COVID-19. Both conserved end residues are part of each CDR3. Rows give clone size only sometimes, using once, few, many, or a class for an expanded clone.

V gene	clone size	J gene	CDR3 protein
TRBV7-2	once	TRBJ2-7	CASSLYYRTYEQYF
TRBV7-9	once	TRBJ1-4	CASSLASVDEKLFF
TRBV6-2/TRBV6-3	NA	TRBJ2-7	CASSYSGVYEQYF
TRBV30	NA	TRBJ1-2	CAWRLPGQNIYGYTF
TRBV6-1	NA	TRBJ2-1	CASSEESGGAVYNEQFF
TRBV7-3	NA	TRBJ2-1	CASSFSQSSYNEQFF
TRBV27	NA	TRBJ2-7	CASSLRGSYEQYF
TRBV29-1	once	TRBJ1-2	CTFEGRDGLLGYTF
TRBV19	few	TRBJ2-7	CASSIGAGTYEQYF
TRBV19	NA	TRBJ1-2	CASTHSGYGYTF
TRBV3-1/TRBV3-2	NA	TRBJ2-2	CASSPRAGGDTGELFF
TRBV30	NA	TRBJ2-2	CAWSGYSTGELFF
TRBV18	NA	TRBJ2-7	CASSPLTPPGEQYF
TRBV6-4	NA	TRBJ1-1	CASTPHEGTADWTEAFF
TRBV3-1/TRBV3-2	NA	TRBJ1-6	CASRGGPYNSPLHF
TRBV6-1	NA	TRBJ1-6	CASSGQASSYNSPLHF
TRBV7-3	NA	TRBJ1-1	CASSYRTGDTEAFF
TRBV5-5	NA	TRBJ1-5	CASSLARVQGGYQPQHF
TRBV7-9	NA	TRBJ1-3	CASSQSSSGNTIYF
TRBV5-1	NA	TRBJ1-2	CASSPVRGRDGYTF
TRBV6-1	NA	TRBJ2-1	CASSDGPYNEQFF
TRBV5-1	NA	TRBJ1-3	CASSLGTGENTIYF
TRBV6-5	NA	TRBJ2-6	CASSYEAAGANVLTF